Presented here are 28 T cell receptor beta chains from one specimen sequenced in a study of cytomegalovirus exposure and HLA in healthy donors. Both 60 Vbeta primers and 13 Jbeta primers went into the PCR. Measured with immunoSEQ multiplex PCR; TCRdb has only the in-frame clones, and not every one. The sample includes roughly 160,000 clones, less than 90% of them seen just once. Sequencing input: PBMCs. Receptor source: a boy aged 2-9 years in good health and CMV-seronegative.

The J gene is TRBJ1-4, the V gene TRBV29-1; D gene unclear. Trimming shortened V by 4 bases and J by 6 bases, and 12 bases separated the two germline ends. Germline V gene data show CDR1 as SQVTM and CDR2 as ANQGSEA. The CDR3 has 13 residues. This CDR3 reads CSVVSPLDEKLFF. The CDR3 DNA sequence: TGCAGCGTTGTAAGCCCCTTGGATGAAAAACTGTTTTTT.

The J gene is TRBJ1-1, the V gene TRBV6-7; D is perhaps TRBD1 (6 bases). TRBV6-7 is an ORF, and what it does is uncertain. Trimming removed 6 bases at V and 3 bases at J, with 14 bases between. The length of the CDR3 is 14 residues. CDR3 DNA sequence: TGTGCCAGCAGCGCCAGGGGTATCGACACTGAAGCTTTCTTT. Translation: CASSARGIDTEAFF.

The chain employs TRBV5-1 and TRBJ1-1; 7 bases match TRBD1. The junction had 7 bases not matched to a gene; V was cut back by 9 bases and J by 2 bases. Germline V gene lookup returns CDR1 SGHRS and CDR2 YFSETQ. The CDR3 consists of 13 residues. The chain's CDR3 is CATNRGGNTEAFF. CDR3 nucleotide sequence: TGCGCCACAAACAGGGGAGGAAACACTGAAGCTTTCTTT.

The rearrangement uses TRBV2 and TRBJ2-7; 9 bases line up with TRBD1. The J segment lost 4 bases and the V segment lost 10 bases, leaving 2 bases of the junction unmatched. Germline values: CDR1 SNHLY, CDR2 FYNNEI. The length of the CDR3 is 11 residues. Written as DNA, the CDR3 is TGTGCCACCGACAGGGGGTACGAGCAGTACTTC. It codes for CATDRGYEQYF.

This chain joins TRBV19 and TRBJ2-7; 8 bases line up with TRBD1. J lost 0 bases, V lost 7 bases, and 8 bases had no gene match. This CDR3 comprises 15 residues. CDR1 is LNHDA and CDR2 is SQIVND in the germline V gene (reference sequence). CDR3 coding DNA: TGTGCCAGTACCCCTTCCGGGACAGGCTCCTACGAGCAGTACTTC. Its translation: CASTPSGTGSYEQYF.

This rearrangement joins TRBV12-5 to TRBJ1-5; 9 bases are a match to TRBD1. CDR1 LGHNT and CDR2 FRNRAP come from the germline V gene. This CDR3 has 14 amino acids. The ends lost 8 bases at V and 7 bases at J; junction bases unmatched: 9. In DNA, the CDR3 is TGTGCTAGTTGCCCGGACAGGGGAGACCAGCCCCAGCATTTT. Its translation: CASCPDRGDQPQHF. The full variable domain, completed using reference TRBV12-5 and TRBJ1-5, is DARVTQTPRHKVTEMGQEVTMRCQPILGHNTVFWYRQTMMQGLELLAYFRNRAPLDDSGMPKDRFSAEMPDATLATLKIQPSEPRDSAVYFCASCPDRGDQPQHFGDGTRLSIL.

This clone occurred a few times. The chain is built from TRBV12-5 and TRBJ1-1; D might be TRBD1 (6 bases). CDR1 is LGHNT and CDR2 is FRNRAP in the germline V gene. With 0 bases removed from V and 2 bases from J, the gap between germline ends came to 19 bases. This CDR3 spans 18 amino acids. CDR3 in DNA: TGTGCTAGTGGTTTGGTACTGGGACACCCTAAAGGAAACACTGAAGCTTTCTTT. It is translated as CASGLVLGHPKGNTEAFF. Complete variable domain (other parts from reference TRBV12-5 and TRBJ1-1): DARVTQTPRHKVTEMGQEVTMRCQPILGHNTVFWYRQTMMQGLELLAYFRNRAPLDDSGMPKDRFSAEMPDATLATLKIQPSEPRDSAVYFCASGLVLGHPKGNTEAFFGQGTRLTVV.

The chain recombines TRBV6-5 with TRBJ2-7; 7 bases fit TRBD1. Germline lookup yields CDR1 MNHEY and CDR2 SVGAGI. After removal of 6 bases from V and 3 bases from J, the junction contained 8 bases not matched to a gene. The CDR3 length is 14 residues. The CDR3 sequence: CASSQDRVRYEQYF. In DNA form, the CDR3 reads TGTGCCAGCAGCCAAGACAGGGTGCGCTACGAGCAGTACTTC.

This sequence joins TRBV4-1 and TRBJ2-3, with TRBD2 identical over 7 bases. The junction had 13 bases not matched to a gene; V was cut back by 2 bases and J by 2 bases. CDR1 and CDR2 (germline): MGHRA, YSYEKL. This CDR3 has 18 amino acids. The DNA of the CDR3 is TGCGCCAGCAGCCAATCCCCACTAGCGCTGGGGGACACAGATACGCAGTATTTT. As protein: CASSQSPLALGDTDTQYF.

The chain links TRBV9 to TRBJ2-1; no firm D call. This CDR3 contains 16 residues. The germline V and J ends were trimmed by 4 bases and 0 bases, with 14 bases remaining between them. CDR1 and CDR2 from the germline V gene are SGDLS and YYNGEE. CDR3 coding DNA: TGTGCCAGCAGCCCACCTCCGGCTAGCTCCTACAATGAGCAGTTCTTC. Protein: CASSPPPASSYNEQFF. The full variable domain, in which reference TRBV9 and TRBJ2-1 provide the parts outside the CDR3, is DSGVTQTPKHLITATGQRVTLRCSPRSGDLSVYWYQQSLDQGLQFLIQYYNGEERAKGNILERFSAQQFPDLHSELNLSSLELGDSALYFCASSPPPASSYNEQFFGPGTRLTVL.

The CDR3 nucleotides are TGTGCCTGGAGTGCCGCTATCGGGAGAGCGGCGACCCAGTACTTC. Its protein product is CAWSAAIGRAATQYF. The genes are TRBV30 and TRBJ2-5; D might be TRBD2 (6 bases). Germline CDR1 is GTSNPN and CDR2 is SVGIG (reference sequence). Trimming cost V 1 base and J 7 bases, with 19 bases left between them. The CDR3 is 15 residues long.

CDR3: CASSVHPGQSSGNTIYF. The CDR3 DNA reads as TGTGCCAGCAGCGTCCATCCGGGACAGAGCTCTGGAAACACCATATATTTT. This chain links TRBV9 with TRBJ1-3, with TRBD1 matching 7 bases. This CDR3 comprises 17 residues. With 2 bases clipped from V and 0 bases from J, the junction kept 8 bases outside the gene matches. CDR1 SGDLS and CDR2 YYNGEE come from the germline V gene.

The chain joins TRBV2 to TRBJ2-7; D perhaps matches TRBD2 (6 bases). Trimming took 5 bases from V and 2 from J, leaving 19 bases between them. Germline CDR1 and CDR2: SNHLY and FYNNEI. The CDR3 has 16 residues. Here the CDR3 reads CASSPAGTYFTYEQYF. The CDR3 DNA reads as TGTGCCAGCAGTCCTGCCGGGACTTACTTCACCTACGAGCAGTACTTC.

This chain connects TRBV9 to TRBJ2-1, with 7 nucleotides matching TRBD2. From germline, CDR1 is SGDLS and CDR2 YYNGEE. The CDR3 runs to 15 residues. J lost 5 bases, V lost 4 bases, and 9 bases had no gene match. For the CDR3, the DNA is TGTGCCAGCAGCACAAGAGGCGGGAGAGACAATGAGCAGTTCTTC. This codes for CASSTRGGRDNEQFF.

The chain employs TRBV19 and TRBJ2-5; TRBD2 matches 8 bases. Germline assignment: CDR1 LNHDA and CDR2 SQIVND (reference sequence). V lost 1 base to trimming and J lost 1 base; unmatched junction nucleotides: 8. The CDR3 loop spans 17 amino acids. The CDR3: CASSIVGIAGIQETQYF. The CDR3 DNA reads as TGTGCCAGTAGTATAGTAGGTATAGCGGGGATCCAAGAGACCCAGTACTTC.

The chain has TRBV5-6 and TRBJ1-5, with TRBD1 matching over 9 bases. Germline CDR1 and CDR2: SGHDT and YYEEEE. Unmatched junction bases numbered 5, after V lost 4 bases and J lost 3 bases. There are 15 residues in the CDR3. The CDR3 region has the DNA TGTGCCAGCAGCAACGGACAGGGGAACAATCAGCCCCAGCATTTT. This encodes CASSNGQGNNQPQHF.

This chain links TRBV27 with TRBJ1-2, with D tentatively TRBD1 (5 bases). Germline values: CDR1 MNHEY, CDR2 SMNVEV (reference sequence). The CDR3 is 13 amino acids. V shed 2 bases and J shed 2 bases, with 6 bases lying between them. The CDR3 loop reads CASSLAGNYGYTF. The CDR3 coding sequence is TGTGCCAGCAGTTTAGCAGGGAACTATGGCTACACCTTC.

There are a few counts of this clone. The chain is built from TRBV5-1 and TRBJ1-1, with 9 nucleotides matching TRBD1. The trim removed 6 bases at V and 4 bases at J, leaving 7 bases unmatched. Germline V gives CDR1 SGHRS, CDR2 YFSETQ. The CDR3 contains 14 residues. The chain's CDR3 is CASINGQGSTEAFF. CDR3 sequence (DNA): TGCGCCAGCATCAATGGACAGGGGTCCACTGAAGCTTTCTTT.

This chain joins TRBV27 and TRBJ2-7; 11 bases align to TRBD1. Trimming at V came to 4 bases and at J to 5 bases, leaving 7 bases not matched to a gene. The CDR3 consists of 15 residues. Germline-derived CDR1 and CDR2 are MNHEY and SMNVEV (reference sequence). The CDR3 DNA is TGTGCCAGCAGTTCCCTCGGACAGGGGGCGGACGAGCAGTACTTC. This sequence encodes CASSSLGQGADEQYF.

The gene calls are TRBV5-8 and TRBJ2-7; TRBD2 aligns across 7 bases. The junction had 17 bases not matched to a gene; V was cut back by 4 bases and J by 4 bases. The CDR3 has 17 amino acids. Germline V gene sequence: CDR1 SGHTS, CDR2 YDEGEE. The CDR3 DNA sequence: TGTGCCAGCAGCCTTACAACCACCGGGGGGTTTGCGTACGAGCAGTACTTC. Translated, it gives CASSLTTTGGFAYEQYF.

The rearrangement joins TRBV6-5 to TRBJ2-1; D is perhaps TRBD2 (7 bases). Per germline, CDR1 MNHEY and CDR2 SVGAGI. Deletions cut 4 bases from V and 0 bases from J, with 13 bases between. The CDR3 sequence is 16 residues long. The CDR3 DNA follows: TGTGCCAGCAGTTGGAATAGGGGGGGCTCCTACAATGAGCAGTTCTTC. Its protein product is CASSWNRGGSYNEQFF.

This chain uses TRBV15 with TRBJ2-5; maybe TRBD2 (5 bases). This CDR3 contains 16 residues. V lost 0 bases to trimming and J lost 0 bases, with 11 bases between them. Germline V CDR1 and CDR2: LNHNV, YYDKDF (reference sequence). This CDR3 is CATSRDEGVDQETQYF. The CDR3 nucleotides read TGTGCCACCAGCAGAGATGAGGGCGTGGACCAAGAGACCCAGTACTTC.

V and J are TRBV29-1 and TRBJ2-7, with TRBD2 matching 11 bases. The trim removed 3 bases at V and 3 bases at J, leaving 10 bases unmatched. CDR1 and CDR2 from the germline V gene are SQVTM and ANQGSEA. CDR3 length: 16 amino acids. The CDR3 loop reads CSVEVASGRNFYEQYF. The CDR3 DNA is TGCAGCGTTGAGGTAGCTAGCGGGAGGAATTTCTACGAGCAGTACTTC.

The V call is TRBV6-1, the J call TRBJ2-1; weak D call: TRBD2 (6 bases). The germline CDR1 and CDR2 sequences are MNHNS and SASEGT. There are 15 residues in the CDR3. Trimming shortened V by 3 bases and J by 3 bases, and 12 bases separated the two germline ends. The CDR3 sequence: CASSDGAGHYNEQFF. CDR3 bases: TGTGCCAGCAGTGATGGGGCGGGGCACTACAATGAGCAGTTCTTC.

The genes are TRBV18 and TRBJ1-4; D is perhaps TRBD1 (5 bases). CDR3 length: 15 amino acids. The germline V gene encodes CDR1 KGHSH and CDR2 LQKENI. Between the trimmed V and J ends, which lost 2 bases and 4 bases, there was a span of 11 bases. The CDR3 sequence is CASSPSQGGNEKLFF. DNA for the CDR3: TGTGCCAGCTCACCATCGCAGGGTGGTAATGAAAAACTGTTTTTT.

The chain links TRBV5-1 to TRBJ1-3; no reliable D call. This CDR3 has 16 amino acids. V lost 0 bases to trimming and J lost 0 bases, with 10 bases between them. The germline CDR1 and CDR2 sequences are SGHRS and YFSETQ. In DNA, the CDR3 is TGCGCCAGCAGCTTGGGAAATAGATTCTCTGGAAACACCATATATTTT. Protein sequence: CASSLGNRFSGNTIYF.

This clone has a single count. The chain carries TRBV2 and TRBJ2-1; TRBD1 matches 7 bases. Per the germline V gene, CDR1 is SNHLY and CDR2 is FYNNEI. J gave up 13 bases and V 2 bases, and 5 bases lay outside the gene matches. The CDR3 contains 12 residues. CDR3 region: CASSEWGTVQFF. As DNA, the CDR3 is TGTGCCAGCAGTGAATGGGGGACAGTTCAGTTCTTC. The full variable domain, in which reference TRBV2 and TRBJ2-1 provide the parts outside the CDR3, is EPEVTQTPSHQVTQMGQEVILRCVPISNHLYFYWYRQILGQKVEFLVSFYNNEISEKSEIFDDQFSVERPDGSNFTLKIRSTKLEDSAMYFCASSEWGTVQFFGPGTRLTVL.

The gene calls are TRBV11-2 and TRBJ1-1; D not resolved. Germline CDR1 and CDR2: SGHAT and FQNNGV. Trimming took 6 bases from V and 3 from J, leaving 8 bases between them. The CDR3 is 12 amino acids. CDR3 amino acids: CASSLSDTEAFF. The DNA of the CDR3 is TGTGCCAGCAGTCTATCGGACACTGAAGCTTTCTTT.